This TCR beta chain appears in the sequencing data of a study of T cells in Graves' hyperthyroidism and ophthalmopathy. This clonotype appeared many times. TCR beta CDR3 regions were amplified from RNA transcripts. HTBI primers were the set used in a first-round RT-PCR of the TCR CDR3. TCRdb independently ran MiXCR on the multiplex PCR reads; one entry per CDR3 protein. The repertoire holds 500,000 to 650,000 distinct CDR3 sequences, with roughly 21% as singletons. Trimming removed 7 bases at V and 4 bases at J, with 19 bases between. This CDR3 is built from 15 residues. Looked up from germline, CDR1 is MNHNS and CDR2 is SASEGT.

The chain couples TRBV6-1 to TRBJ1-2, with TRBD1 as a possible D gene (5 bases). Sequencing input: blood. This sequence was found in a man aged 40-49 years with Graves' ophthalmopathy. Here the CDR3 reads CASTDFEGLGYGYTF. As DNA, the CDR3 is TGTGCCAGCACCGACTTCGAGGGGTTGGGCTATGGCTACACCTTC.